This paragraph covers one TCR beta chain sequence. Profiling relied on immunoSEQ multiplex PCR, and the TCRdb table lists in-frame clones only, not all of them. This table holds some 140,000 clones, approximately 87% found once. This specimen belongs to a study of cytomegalovirus exposure and HLA in healthy donors. Germline CDR1 is LGHNA and CDR2 is YSLEER. The V and J ends lost 3 bases and 3 bases, in that order; junction bases with no gene match: 13. CDR3 length equals 18 residues. This clonotype originated in a man aged 18 to 30 in good health and CMV-seronegative. This chain connects TRBV4-3 to TRBJ2-3; 9 positions agree with TRBD2. Material: PBMCs. The CDR3 region has the DNA TGCGCCAGCAGCCAGGGGGGTAGCGGGAGAGTGAGGACAGATACGCAGTATTTT. Encoded protein: CASSQGGSGRVRTDTQYF.